The table lists the clone carrying this T cell receptor beta chain with many counts. The antigen is not known. V dropped 6 bases and J dropped 4; count of bases not matched to a gene: 8. Germline V lookup: CDR1 SEHNR, CDR2 FQNEAQ (reference sequence). The CDR3 contains 14 residues. Findings and caveats of the study: Tumor memory CD4+ T cell TCR gene usage was found to cluster with blood and lymph node memory CD4+ cells and with lymph node naive CD4+ cells.

After constant-region reverse-primer amplification, full-length variable regions underwent semi-nested PCR with Nested Universal Primer A. TCRdb itself ran the 5' RACE reads through MiXCR, one entry per CDR3 protein. This table has just under 65,000 distinct CDR3 sequences, under 25% appearing once. Memory CD4+ cells were defined as CD4+CD45RO+CD25-. The chain uses TRBV7-9 and TRBJ1-1, with 7 nucleotides matching TRBD1. This receptor was taken from a female donor with breast cancer. The source material was memory CD4+ T cells sorted from a lymph node. Documented subset: memory CD4+ T cells, CD4+CD45RO+CD25-. The CDR3 here is CASSRTGDITEAFF. For the CDR3, the DNA is TGTGCCAGCAGTCGGACAGGAGACATCACTGAAGCTTTCTTT.